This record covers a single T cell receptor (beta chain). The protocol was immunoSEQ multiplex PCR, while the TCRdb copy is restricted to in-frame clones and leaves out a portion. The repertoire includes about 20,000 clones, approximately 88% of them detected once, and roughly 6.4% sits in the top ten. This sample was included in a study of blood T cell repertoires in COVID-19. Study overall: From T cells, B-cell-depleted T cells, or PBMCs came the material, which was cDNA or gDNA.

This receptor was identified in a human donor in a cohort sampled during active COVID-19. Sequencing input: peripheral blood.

CDR3 DNA: TGTGCCAGCAGCCGTACTTGGAGCTCCTACAATGAGCAGTTCTTC. Translating it yields CASSRTWSSYNEQFF. The J gene is TRBJ2-1, the V gene TRBV6-5; D is unresolved. Trimming pared 6 bases from V and 0 bases from J, leaving 12 bases between. In germline, CDR1 is MNHEY, CDR2 SVGAGI. The CDR3 consists of 15 residues.